This entry describes one TCR beta chain. Trimming cost V 4 bases and J 4 bases, with 13 bases left between them. CDR1 is SGHNT and CDR2 is YYREEE in the germline V gene (reference sequence). This CDR3 has 14 residues. These data are taken from a study of T cell changes during pregnancy in multiple sclerosis. The table came from immunoSEQ multiplex PCR; TCRdb's copy has only in-frame clones and leaves some out. The data show over 85,000 clones, roughly nine tenths seen once. The receptor was isolated from a female donor in good health, enrolled as a control in a pregnancy study. The sequencing used peripheral blood, collected after pregnancy. The rearrangement joins TRBV5-4 to TRBJ2-3, with D tentatively TRBD1 (5 bases). The DNA of the CDR3 is TGTGCCAGCAGCAAAGCCTCAGGGCCAGATACGCAGTATTTT. Its protein is CASSKASGPDTQYF. The whole variable domain, remainder taken from reference TRBV5-4 and TRBJ2-3, is ETGVTQSPTHLIKTRGQQVTLRCSSQSGHNTVSWYQQALGQGPQFIFQYYREEENGRGNFPPRFSGLQFPNYSSELNVNALELDDSALYLCASSKASGPDTQYFGPGTRLTVL.